This TCR beta chain emerged from a study of T cells in localized non-small cell lung cancer. Regarding the study as a whole: Prolonged overall survival went with higher T cell density in the blood. Measurement of T cell clonality placed uninvolved adjacent lung highest, above the level in tumor. Sequencing was restricted to one tumor region; therefore, heterogeneity remains possible. Adjacent lung exhibited a median of 57 among the 100 most abundant tumor clones.

The CDR3 runs to 13 residues. Germline assignment: CDR1 SEHNR and CDR2 FQNEAQ (reference sequence). Between the trimmed V and J ends, which lost 10 bases and 5 bases, there was a span of 17 bases. In regard to this clone: As yet, its antigen is unknown.

Repertoires were generated with immunoSEQ multiplex PCR, while TCRdb's copy carries only in-frame clones and drops some. The sample lists about 40,000 clones, 90% to 95% occurring once. The sequence was obtained from a woman between 35 and 75 years old with stage II lung adenocarcinoma. Sequencing was performed on PBMCs, taken before any cancer treatment. The V call is TRBV7-9, the J call TRBJ1-1; D not certain. CDR3 region: CATTREERTEAFF. The CDR3 DNA sequence: TGTGCCACCACGAGGGAGGAGAGAACTGAAGCTTTCTTT. The whole variable domain, remainder taken from reference TRBV7-9 and TRBJ1-1, is DTGVSQNPRHKITKRGQNVTFRCDPISEHNRLYWYRQTLGQGPEFLTYFQNEAQLEKSRLLSDRFSAERPKGSFSTLEIQRTEQGDSAMYLCATTREERTEAFFGQGTRLTVV.